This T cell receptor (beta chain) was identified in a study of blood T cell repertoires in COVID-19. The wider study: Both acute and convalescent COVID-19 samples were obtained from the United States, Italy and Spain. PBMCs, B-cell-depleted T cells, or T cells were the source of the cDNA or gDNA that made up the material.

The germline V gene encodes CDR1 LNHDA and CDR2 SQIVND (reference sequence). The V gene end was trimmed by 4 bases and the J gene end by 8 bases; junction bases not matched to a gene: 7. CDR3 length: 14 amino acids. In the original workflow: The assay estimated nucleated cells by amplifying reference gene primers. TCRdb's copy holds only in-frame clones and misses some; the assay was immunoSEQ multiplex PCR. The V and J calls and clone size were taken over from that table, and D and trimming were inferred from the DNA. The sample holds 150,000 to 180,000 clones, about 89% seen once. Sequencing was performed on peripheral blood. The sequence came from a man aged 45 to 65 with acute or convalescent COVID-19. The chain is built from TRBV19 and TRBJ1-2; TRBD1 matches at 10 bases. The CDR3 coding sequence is TGTGCCAGTAGTACTCGGACAGGGGGAGTCGGCTACACCTTC. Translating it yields CASSTRTGGVGYTF.